This T cell receptor beta chain was observed in a study of CD8 T cells in Susac syndrome. The RNA, roughly 0.45 to 1 ug, was put through reverse transcription using random hexamers. Each CDR3 protein is one row after TCRdb ran MiXCR on the immunoSEQ multiplex PCR reads. The data contain fewer than 200,000 distinct CDR3 sequences, 85% to 95% of them singletons. The CDR3 has 15 amino acids. The trim removed 4 bases at V and 8 bases at J, leaving 6 bases unmatched. Germline CDR1 reads MNHEY; CDR2 reads SMNVEV (reference sequence). The chain combines TRBV27 with TRBJ2-1; 12 bases align to TRBD2. Sequencing input: CD8+ T cells from PBMCs. The clonotype originates from a human donor with multiple sclerosis. CDR3 in DNA: TGTGCCAGCAGTTCGCTAGCGGGGGGGCCGCATGAGCAGTTCTTC. Translated: CASSSLAGGPHEQFF.